Following are 15 T cell receptor beta chains from one sample sequenced in a study of lymphopenia after photon versus proton radiotherapy. This table comes from immunoSEQ multiplex PCR, and its TCRdb copy is limited to in-frame clones, with some not included. The sample has about 160,000 clones, around nine tenths seen once; the top ten hold around 5%. The source material was peripheral blood, sampled from a patient treated with photon-based radiotherapy. The receptors stem from a man aged 50 to 59 with gastric cancer.

This chain uses TRBV6-5 with TRBJ1-2, with 7 positions matching TRBD1. The CDR3 has 15 amino acids. CDR1 is MNHEY and CDR2 is SVGAGI in the germline V gene. The junction had 12 bases not matched to a gene; V was cut back by 4 bases and J by 7 bases. CDR3 coding DNA: TGTGCCAGCAGTTCAGGGGGGAGCGGAAGGGGTGGCTACACCTTC. This encodes CASSSGGSGRGGYTF.

The V gene is TRBV19, the J gene TRBJ1-2; 7 nucleotides agree with TRBD1. J gave up 4 bases and V 4 bases, and 9 bases lay outside the gene matches. The CDR3 is made up of 15 amino acids. Looked up from germline, CDR1 is LNHDA and CDR2 is SQIVND (reference sequence). The CDR3 DNA sequence: TGTGCCAGTAGTAGCCCCCGGACAGGCGCCTATGGCTACACCTTC. Translated: CASSSPRTGAYGYTF. Filled out from reference TRBV19 and TRBJ1-2, the complete variable domain reads DGGITQSPKYLFRKEGQNVTLSCEQNLNHDAMYWYRQDPGQGLRLIYYSQIVNDFQKGDIAEGYSVSREKKESFPLTVTSAQKNPTAFYLCASSSPRTGAYGYTFGSGTRLTVV.

J is TRBJ2-7 and V is TRBV9, with D uncertain. This CDR3 has 15 amino acids. V was clipped by 4 bases and J by 3 bases, with 17 bases between them. The germline gives CDR1 SGDLS, CDR2 YYNGEE. CDR3 in amino acids: CASSPSQTWGYEQYF. In DNA, the CDR3 is TGTGCCAGCAGCCCCAGCCAGACCTGGGGCTACGAGCAGTACTTC.

V usage is TRBV7-6 and J usage is TRBJ1-1; 7 bases align to TRBD1. Germline values: CDR1 SGHVS, CDR2 FNYEAQ. This CDR3 has 17 residues. With V trimmed by 6 bases and J by 1 base, 14 bases remained unmatched. In nucleotides, the CDR3 is TGTGCCAGCAGGGCCGGGACAGAAAGTTGGGGGAACACTGAAGCTTTCTTT. Translated, it gives CASRAGTESWGNTEAFF.

Remarks on this clone: At one end, the junction sequence differs from germline, possibly due to a read error. The genes are TRBV30 and TRBJ2-6; either TRBD1 or TRBD2 may supply D (5 bases each). Germline assignment: CDR1 GTSNPN and CDR2 SVGIG (reference sequence). The CDR3 is 13 residues long. The CDR3 here is CAWTNDWDEEVSF. The CDR3 DNA reads as TGTGCCTGGACCAACGACTGGGACGAGGAGGTATCTTTC.

The table lists this clone with a count of one. V usage is TRBV4-2 and J usage is TRBJ2-5; 12 positions agree with TRBD2. CDR1 and CDR2 from the germline V gene are LGHNA and YNFKEQ. V was clipped by 1 base and J by 2 bases; unmatched bases: 2. The CDR3 has 16 amino acids. Here the CDR3 reads CASSQGTSGAQETQYF. For the CDR3, the DNA is TGTGCCAGCAGCCAAGGGACTAGCGGGGCTCAAGAGACCCAGTACTTC.

The V call is TRBV6-5, the J call TRBJ1-4, with TRBD1 matching over 8 bases. Losses at the gene ends were 0 bases for V and 11 bases for J; bases not matched to a gene: 2. The V gene's germline CDR1 is MNHEY and CDR2 SVGAGI. CDR3 length: 13 residues. The CDR3 spells CASSYSTGVKLFF. The CDR3 bases are TGTGCCAGCAGTTACTCGACAGGGGTTAAACTGTTTTTT.

This chain links TRBV11-3 with TRBJ2-1; 10 nucleotides match TRBD2. The CDR3 has 20 amino acids. Germline values: CDR1 SGHNT, CDR2 YENEEA. Trimming removed 1 base from V and 0 bases from J; junction bases left unmatched: 12. In nucleotides, the CDR3 is TGTGCCAGCAGCTTAGGGGGCTACGGACTAGCGGAAAGCTCCTACAATGAGCAGTTCTTC. As protein: CASSLGGYGLAESSYNEQFF. Complete variable domain (other parts from reference TRBV11-3 and TRBJ2-1): EAGVVQSPRYKIIEKKQPVAFWCNPISGHNTLYWYLQNLGQGPELLIRYENEEAVDDSQLPKDRFSAERLKGVDSTLKIQPAELGDSAVYLCASSLGGYGLAESSYNEQFFGPGTRLTVL.

This chain links TRBV18 with TRBJ2-1; perhaps TRBD2 as D (6 bases). The CDR3 runs to 15 residues. The V gene lost 5 bases and the J gene lost 1 base, with 12 bases spanning the gap. Germline CDR1 is KGHSH and CDR2 is LQKENI. The CDR3 DNA is TGTGCCAGCTCAATGGTCGGGGGATCCTACAATGAGCAGTTCTTC. It encodes CASSMVGGSYNEQFF.

The CDR3 sequence: CASTPDRGRNYGYTF. The CDR3 nucleotides are TGTGCCAGCACCCCGGACAGGGGGCGCAACTATGGCTACACCTTC. V and J are TRBV2 and TRBJ1-2, with 11 bases lining up with TRBD1. With 7 bases clipped from V and 2 bases from J, the junction kept 6 bases outside the gene matches. The CDR3 has 15 amino acids. In germline, CDR1 is SNHLY, CDR2 FYNNEI.

V is TRBV7-2 and J is TRBJ1-2; 7 nucleotides agree with TRBD1. J gave up 8 bases and V 1 base, and 13 bases lay outside the gene matches. This CDR3 spans 16 amino acids. Germline CDR1 and CDR2: SGHTA and FQGNSA. CDR3 DNA: TGTGCCAGCAGCTTAGGGAGGGTGGGACAGTCTGGGGGCTACACCTTC. Encoded protein: CASSLGRVGQSGGYTF.

The rearrangement uses TRBV19 and TRBJ1-5; possibly TRBD1 for D (6 bases). Per the germline V gene, CDR1 is LNHDA and CDR2 is SQIVND (reference sequence). V was shortened by 4 bases and J by 2 bases, with 12 bases between the two germline ends. There are 15 residues in the CDR3. The CDR3 DNA reads as TGTGCCAGTAGTAGAAAGGGGGACGGCAATCAGCCCCAGCATTTT. Residues: CASSRKGDGNQPQHF. Looking up the rest from reference TRBV19 and TRBJ1-5 gives the full variable domain: DGGITQSPKYLFRKEGQNVTLSCEQNLNHDAMYWYRQDPGQGLRLIYYSQIVNDFQKGDIAEGYSVSREKKESFPLTVTSAQKNPTAFYLCASSRKGDGNQPQHFGDGTRLSIL.

The chain employs TRBV5-1 and TRBJ1-5; a weak D match, TRBD1 (6 bases). Trimming pared 4 bases from V and 0 bases from J, leaving 11 bases between. This CDR3 comprises 15 residues. The germline gives CDR1 SGHRS, CDR2 YFSETQ. As DNA, the CDR3 is TGCGCCAGCAGCCTGACAGGTAATAGCAATCAGCCCCAGCATTTT. Translating gives CASSLTGNSNQPQHF.

The V gene is TRBV7-8, the J gene TRBJ1-1; 12 nucleotides align to TRBD1. Germline V CDR1 and CDR2: SGHVS, FQNEAQ. The CDR3 spans 16 residues. J was trimmed by 4 bases and V by 3 bases; bases with no gene match: 6. This chain's CDR3 is CASSFRDRGRSTEAFF. The CDR3 DNA reads as TGTGCCAGCAGCTTCCGGGACAGGGGGCGAAGCACTGAAGCTTTCTTT.

This chain connects TRBV11-3 to TRBJ1-1; D is perhaps TRBD1 (5 bases). V was shortened by 4 bases and J by 0 bases, with 6 bases between the two germline ends. Germline V CDR1 and CDR2: SGHNT, YENEEA. This CDR3 has 13 amino acids. The CDR3, as DNA: TGTGCCAGCAGCTGGGGGGTGAACACTGAAGCTTTCTTT. Protein product: CASSWGVNTEAFF.